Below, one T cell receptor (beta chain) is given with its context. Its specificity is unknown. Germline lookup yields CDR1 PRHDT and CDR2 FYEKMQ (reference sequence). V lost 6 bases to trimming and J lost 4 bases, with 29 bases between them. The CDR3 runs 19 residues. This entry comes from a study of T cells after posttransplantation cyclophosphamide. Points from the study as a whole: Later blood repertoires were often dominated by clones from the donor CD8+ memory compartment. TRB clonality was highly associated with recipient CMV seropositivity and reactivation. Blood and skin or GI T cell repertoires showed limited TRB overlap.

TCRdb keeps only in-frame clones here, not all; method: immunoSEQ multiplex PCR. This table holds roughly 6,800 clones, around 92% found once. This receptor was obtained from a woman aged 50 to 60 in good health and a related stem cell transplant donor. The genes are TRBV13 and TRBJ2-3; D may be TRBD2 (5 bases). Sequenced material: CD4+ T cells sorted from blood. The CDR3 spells CASSPPLSLVGVAADTQYF. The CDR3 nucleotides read TGTGCCAGCAGTCCGCCCCTCTCTTTGGTGGGAGTGGCCGCAGATACGCAGTATTTT. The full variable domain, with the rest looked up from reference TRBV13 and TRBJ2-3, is AAGVIQSPRHLIKEKRETATLKCYPIPRHDTVYWYQQGPGQDPQFLISFYEKMQSDKGSIPDRFSAQQFSDYHSELNMSSLELGDSALYFCASSPPLSLVGVAADTQYFGPGTRLTVL.